This T cell receptor beta chain was captured by sequencing in a study of blood T cell repertoires in COVID-19. V lost 7 bases to trimming and J lost 5 bases; unmatched junction nucleotides: 13. Germline V gene lookup returns CDR1 SGHTA and CDR2 FQGNSA. The CDR3 consists of 15 residues. Study processing details: Amplification of reference gene primers was used by the study to estimate nucleated cell counts. The protocol was immunoSEQ multiplex PCR, while the TCRdb copy is restricted to in-frame clones and leaves out a portion. D and trimming were read from the DNA, whereas the V and J calls and clone size are those reported in that table. Of 200,000 or so clones listed, 84% are singletons. This clone was counted ten times or more.

Sequenced sample: peripheral blood. The source is a woman in her seventies with active or convalescent COVID-19. This chain links TRBV7-2 with TRBJ2-5, with 7 positions matching TRBD2. The CDR3 spells CASTPGGGLGETQYF. In DNA, the CDR3 is TGTGCCAGCACCCCGGGGGGAGGCCTCGGGGAGACCCAGTACTTC.